The 25 T cell receptor beta chains in this list originate from one sample, sequenced in a study of CD8 T cells in Susac syndrome. When the RNA was reverse transcribed, random hexamers were used with an input of roughly 0.45 to 1 ug. TCRdb reprocessed the immunoSEQ multiplex PCR reads via MiXCR and lists one record per CDR3 protein. This sample has about 280,000 distinct CDR3 sequences, with 85% found just once. The sequencing sample was made of CD8+ T cells from PBMCs. The receptors stem from a human donor with multiple sclerosis.

The chain has TRBV3-1 and TRBJ2-2; tentative D call: TRBD1 (5 bases). Trimming shortened V by 0 bases and J by 5 bases, and 13 bases separated the two germline ends. CDR1 and CDR2 (germline): LGHDT, YNNKEL (reference sequence). This CDR3 is built from 16 residues. The CDR3 DNA follows: TGTGCCAGCAGCCAAGATTACAGGTCGAGGACCGGGGAGCTGTTTTTT. This gives the protein CASSQDYRSRTGELFF.

The chain carries TRBV6-1 and TRBJ2-1; maybe TRBD1 (6 bases). Trimming shortened V by 5 bases and J by 5 bases, and 10 bases separated the two germline ends. Per the germline V gene, CDR1 is MNHNS and CDR2 is SASEGT. CDR3 length: 13 amino acids. The CDR3 sequence: CASSFGQNNEQFF. For the CDR3, the DNA is TGTGCCAGCAGTTTTGGACAGAACAATGAGCAGTTCTTC.

The rearrangement links TRBV29-1 to TRBJ1-1; D gene unclear. Between the trimmed V and J ends, which lost 5 bases and 5 bases, there was a span of 15 bases. The CDR3 runs 13 residues. The germline V gene encodes CDR1 SQVTM and CDR2 ANQGSEA. As DNA, the CDR3 is TGCAGCGTTTATGAGACGTTGGGGACTGAAGCTTTCTTT. Protein sequence: CSVYETLGTEAFF. The full variable domain, with the rest looked up from reference TRBV29-1 and TRBJ1-1, is SAVISQKPSRDICQRGTSLTIQCQVDSQVTMMFWYRQQPGQSLTLIATANQGSEATYESGFVIDKFPISRPNLTFSTLTVSNMSPEDSSIYLCSVYETLGTEAFFGQGTRLTVV.

The V gene is TRBV4-1, the J gene TRBJ1-4; D ambiguous. V lost 0 bases and J lost 3, with 8 bases in between. Germline V gives CDR1 MGHRA, CDR2 YSYEKL. The CDR3 spans 15 residues. In DNA form, the CDR3 reads TGCGCCAGCAGCCAAGATGGCGGGCCTAATGAAAAACTGTTTTTT. It specifies CASSQDGGPNEKLFF.

The chain combines TRBV7-9 with TRBJ2-3, with D unclear. This CDR3 comprises 13 residues. Germline lookup yields CDR1 SEHNR and CDR2 FQNEAQ (reference sequence). V was pared by 5 bases and J by 4 bases, with 10 bases between. The CDR3 spells CASSADLADTQYF. For the CDR3, the DNA is TGTGCCAGCAGCGCTGATCTAGCAGATACGCAGTATTTT. Variable domain in full (rest from reference TRBV7-9 and TRBJ2-3): DTGVSQNPRHKITKRGQNVTFRCDPISEHNRLYWYRQTLGQGPEFLTYFQNEAQLEKSRLLSDRFSAERPKGSFSTLEIQRTEQGDSAMYLCASSADLADTQYFGPGTRLTVL.

This clonotype has more than one count but fewer than ten. This rearrangement joins TRBV11-2 to TRBJ2-5; no clear D gene. Per the germline V gene, CDR1 is SGHAT and CDR2 is FQNNGV. This CDR3 has 12 residues. The ends were cut back, 0 bases at V and 5 bases at J, with 4 bases in the middle. The CDR3 here is CASSLDWETQYF. DNA for the CDR3: TGTGCCAGCAGCTTAGATTGGGAGACCCAGTACTTC.

The gene calls are TRBV4-1 and TRBJ1-2; D ambiguous. V lost 0 bases to trimming and J lost 3 bases, with 14 bases between them. Per germline, CDR1 MGHRA and CDR2 YSYEKL. This CDR3 comprises 16 residues. CDR3 region: CASSQDDSVGYYGYTF. As DNA, the CDR3 is TGCGCCAGCAGCCAAGATGATTCTGTTGGGTACTATGGCTACACCTTC.

The rearrangement links TRBV29-1 to TRBJ2-7, with 7 bases fitting TRBD2. CDR1 SQVTM and CDR2 ANQGSEA come from the germline V gene. V dropped 4 bases and J dropped 1; count of bases not matched to a gene: 1. The CDR3 is made up of 12 amino acids. CDR3 bases: TGCAGCGTTGCTAGCGGATCCTACGAGCAGTACTTC. Its protein is CSVASGSYEQYF.

The table lists this clonotype with a few counts. This chain links TRBV28 with TRBJ1-5, with D unclear. This CDR3 has 14 amino acids. Trimming took 4 bases from V and 0 from J, leaving 7 bases between them. The germline V gene encodes CDR1 MDHEN and CDR2 SYDVKM. In DNA form, the CDR3 reads TGTGCCAGCAGTTCCTCCTTTAGCAATCAGCCCCAGCATTTT. Translated, it gives CASSSSFSNQPQHF.

As to this clonotype: The final CDR3 position lacks the conserved phenylalanine or tryptophan, pointing to a likely read error. J is TRBJ2-1 and V is TRBV5-1; D gene ambiguous. Looked up from germline, CDR1 is SGHRS and CDR2 is YFSETQ. V was trimmed by 5 bases and J by 0 bases, leaving 9 bases between them. The CDR3 runs 14 residues. CDR3 amino acids: CASSVWGSYNEQFL. The CDR3 DNA reads TGCGCCAGCAGTGTTTGGGGCTCCTACAATGAGCAGTTCCTC.

The rearrangement joins TRBV6-5 to TRBJ2-3; the match to TRBD1 covers 7 bases. Germline V gives CDR1 MNHEY, CDR2 SVGAGI. The CDR3 is 17 residues long. After removal of 2 bases from V and 6 bases from J, the junction contained 14 bases not matched to a gene. Written as DNA, the CDR3 is TGTGCCAGCAGTTACGGTCCCGGGACAGAACATCGCGATACGCAGTATTTT. Its translation is CASSYGPGTEHRDTQYF.

This chain uses TRBV29-1 with TRBJ2-3; tentatively, D is TRBD2 (6 bases). The germline V gene has CDR1 SQVTM and CDR2 ANQGSEA. V lost 4 bases and J lost 6, with 17 bases in between. This CDR3 contains 14 residues. CDR3 region: CSVGQEGGADTQYF. Written as DNA, the CDR3 is TGCAGCGTTGGGCAGGAAGGAGGGGCCGATACGCAGTATTTT.

This rearrangement joins TRBV7-9 to TRBJ2-2; D is undetermined. From germline, CDR1 is SEHNR and CDR2 FQNEAQ (reference sequence). This CDR3 comprises 13 residues. Trimming took off 5 bases at V and 6 bases at J, with 10 bases between the two ends. The CDR3 sequence is CASSLTGSGELFF. CDR3 DNA: TGTGCCAGCAGCCTTACGGGTTCCGGGGAGCTGTTTTTT.

This chain links TRBV4-2 with TRBJ2-3; D perhaps matches TRBD1 (6 bases). Trimming removed 4 bases from V and 5 bases from J, with 13 bases in between. This CDR3 has 14 residues. Germline-derived CDR1 and CDR2 are LGHNA and YNFKEQ. The CDR3 here is CASSRRQAGDTQYF. CDR3 nucleotides: TGTGCCAGCAGCCGACGACAGGCGGGAGATACGCAGTATTTT.

V usage is TRBV27 and J usage is TRBJ1-6; no definite D call. The CDR3 sequence is 14 residues long. The V and J ends lost 6 bases and 13 bases respectively, with 19 bases between them. The V gene's germline CDR1 is MNHEY and CDR2 SMNVEV (reference sequence). CDR3 loop: CASSPLRVSLPLHF. The DNA for the CDR3 is TGTGCCAGCAGCCCCTTGCGGGTTTCGCTCCCCCTCCACTTT.

The CDR3 sequence: CASSLDRSQETQYF. CDR3 nucleotides: TGTGCCAGCAGCTTGGACCGCAGCCAAGAGACCCAGTACTTC. V and J are TRBV5-4 and TRBJ2-5; D is unclear. The germline gives CDR1 SGHNT, CDR2 YYREEE (reference sequence). V lost 0 bases and J 1 base, leaving 7 bases between the germline ends. The CDR3 has 14 amino acids.

The chain has TRBV13 and TRBJ2-2, with D hard to call. CDR1 is PRHDT and CDR2 is FYEKMQ in the germline V gene (reference sequence). Trimming removed 5 bases from V and 3 bases from J, with 13 bases in between. CDR3 length: 15 residues. Written as DNA, the CDR3 is TGTGCCAGCAGCACCTATAGACGAGACACCGGGGAGCTGTTTTTT. It is translated as CASSTYRRDTGELFF. Supplemented by reference TRBV13 and TRBJ2-2, the full variable domain reads AAGVIQSPRHLIKEKRETATLKCYPIPRHDTVYWYQQGPGQDPQFLISFYEKMQSDKGSIPDRFSAQQFSDYHSELNMSSLELGDSALYFCASSTYRRDTGELFFGEGSRLTVL.

The chain joins TRBV5-1 to TRBJ2-3; 7 positions agree with TRBD1. The CDR3 is 13 amino acids. V was pared by 5 bases and J by 6 bases, with 6 bases of the junction left unmatched. CDR1 is SGHRS and CDR2 is YFSETQ in the germline V gene. In DNA form, the CDR3 reads TGCGCCAGCAGTTATACAGGGGAGGATACGCAGTATTTT. It codes for CASSYTGEDTQYF.

This chain joins TRBV9 and TRBJ1-1; no clear D. This CDR3 region has 13 residues. Trimming shortened V by 3 bases and J by 3 bases, and 9 bases separated the two germline ends. CDR1 and CDR2 from the germline V gene are SGDLS and YYNGEE. The CDR3 protein is CASSGGKDTEAFF. In DNA form, the CDR3 reads TGTGCCAGCAGCGGAGGGAAGGACACTGAAGCTTTCTTT.

The chain has TRBV5-4 and TRBJ1-3; 10 bases are a match to TRBD1. The CDR3 has 15 residues. From germline, CDR1 is SGHNT and CDR2 YYREEE (reference sequence). V was clipped by 5 bases and J by 6 bases; unmatched bases: 8. The CDR3 reads CASSWDRGTENTIYF. The CDR3 DNA follows: TGTGCCAGCAGTTGGGACAGGGGAACTGAAAACACCATATATTTT.

This chain connects TRBV6-2 or TRBV6-3 to TRBJ2-1; 7 bases align to TRBD2. CDR1 and CDR2 from the germline V gene are MNHEY and SVGEGT. The CDR3 is made up of 16 amino acids. The ends lost 2 bases at V and 2 bases at J; junction bases unmatched: 6. The CDR3 region is CASSYGGLNPYNEQFF. In nucleotides, the CDR3 is TGTGCCAGCAGTTACGGGGGACTAAACCCCTACAATGAGCAGTTCTTC.

The chain uses TRBV19 and TRBJ2-7, with TRBD1 matching over 11 bases. Germline loops: CDR1 LNHDA, CDR2 SQIVND (reference sequence). J was trimmed by 5 bases and V by 11 bases; bases with no gene match: 11. The length of the CDR3 is 14 residues. This chain's CDR3 is CASQGGQGANEQYF. The CDR3 nucleotides read TGTGCCTCCCAAGGCGGACAGGGGGCCAACGAGCAGTACTTC.

V gene TRBV9 combines with J gene TRBJ1-2; TRBD1 might be the D (5 bases). The length of the CDR3 is 13 residues. Germline V lookup: CDR1 SGDLS, CDR2 YYNGEE. The ends were cut back, 2 bases at V and 6 bases at J, with 11 bases in the middle. This CDR3 is CASSVGVGDGYTF. The CDR3 DNA reads as TGTGCCAGCAGCGTCGGGGTAGGGGATGGCTACACCTTC.

The rearrangement uses TRBV27 and TRBJ1-5, with D uncertain. Germline lookup yields CDR1 MNHEY and CDR2 SMNVEV (reference sequence). Trimming cost V 6 bases and J 0 bases, with 18 bases left between them. The CDR3 has 17 amino acids. CDR3 in amino acids: CASSPGAAALSNQPQHF. In nucleotides, the CDR3 is TGTGCCAGCAGCCCCGGCGCGGCAGCTCTTAGCAATCAGCCCCAGCATTTT.

The chain carries TRBV28 and TRBJ1-2, with D tentatively TRBD1 (5 bases). Deletions cut 3 bases from V and 7 bases from J, with 12 bases between. This CDR3 comprises 13 residues. Germline assignment: CDR1 MDHEN and CDR2 SYDVKM. CDR3 region: CASSFGGSGGYTF. DNA for the CDR3: TGTGCCAGCAGTTTCGGGGGTTCGGGTGGCTACACCTTC.